This TCR beta chain derives from a study of blood T cell repertoires in COVID-19 (dated by TCRdb to about 2020). Regarding the study in general: Samples covering the acute and convalescent phases of COVID-19 were provided by collaborators in the United States, Italy and Spain. Subjects who had been exposed to COVID-19, were actively infected with it, or had recovered from it provided the deeply sampled blood TCRbeta repertoires that made up the dataset. A freely available public database, intended as a resource for researchers studying the immune response to SARS-CoV-2, is where the repertoires were released. Where HLA class I and class II types were available, the types were taken from metadata supplied by the sample provider, not from assay-based typing. The material from the prospective study consisted of cDNA or gDNA derived from T cells, B-cell-depleted T cells, or PBMCs. Sample metadata almost always included a de-identified subject ID, COVID-19 status, age in years and sex. Samples were obtained from the ongoing ImmuneRACE study (first 160 participants) and from 1,254 subjects provided by 6 global collaborators.

TCRbeta CDR3 regions were amplified from genomic DNA using the immunoSEQ Assay, a bias-controlled multiplex PCR. On the authors' methods: Within the assay, amplification of reference gene primers was used to estimate how many nucleated cells each sample contained. To quantify the absolute abundance of each unique TCRbeta CDR3 rearrangement, sequence reads were collapsed and filtered. For each sample, productive Simpson clonality was calculated as the square root of Simpson's diversity index across productive rearrangements. Held by TCRdb, this immuneACCESS table contains in-frame sequences only and omits some clones. Under half of the omission traces to an unresolved V gene where checked; the cause of the rest is unknown. D and trimming were read from the DNA, whereas the V and J calls and clone size are those reported in that table. Present in this sample are 300,000 or so clones, 70% to 90% of which were seen just once. Jointly, the top ten make up approximately 4.4% of the sample.

The CDR3 contains 17 residues, cysteine and phenylalanine counted. Only the CDR3 region is kept as DNA, spanning 51 bases read in frame from base 1. Participants in the prospective study were aged about 18 to 100 years, lived in over 20 United States geographic areas, and enrolled through a virtual design. In the prospective study, cohorts were assigned on the basis of participant-reported clinical history obtained from a screening survey and a study questionnaire. Mobile phlebotomists in the prospective study collected whole blood, serum and a nasopharyngeal or oropharyngeal swab from every participant. Prospective study participants could optionally give additional blood draws and questionnaires over an approximately two-month period. Blood samples from the prospective study were shipped frozen or at room temperature prior to DNA extraction. What the research found in general, with its limitations: Clinical and demographic metadata were provided uncurated, with the amount varying by source and participant.

Comment on this clone: Its antigen is not yet known. Within one base of it there is no much larger clone, and no base qualities were kept.

The chain uses TRBV21-1 and TRBJ1-6. TRBV21-1 is an annotated pseudogene. The receptor comes from a middle-aged woman with acute COVID-19. The specimen was PBMCs or T cells enriched from blood (not recorded which). DNA sequence: TGTGCCAGCAGCCCCCGGGGGGATCAGACTTATAATTCACCCCTCCACTTT. Its coded protein is CASSPRGDQTYNSPLHF.